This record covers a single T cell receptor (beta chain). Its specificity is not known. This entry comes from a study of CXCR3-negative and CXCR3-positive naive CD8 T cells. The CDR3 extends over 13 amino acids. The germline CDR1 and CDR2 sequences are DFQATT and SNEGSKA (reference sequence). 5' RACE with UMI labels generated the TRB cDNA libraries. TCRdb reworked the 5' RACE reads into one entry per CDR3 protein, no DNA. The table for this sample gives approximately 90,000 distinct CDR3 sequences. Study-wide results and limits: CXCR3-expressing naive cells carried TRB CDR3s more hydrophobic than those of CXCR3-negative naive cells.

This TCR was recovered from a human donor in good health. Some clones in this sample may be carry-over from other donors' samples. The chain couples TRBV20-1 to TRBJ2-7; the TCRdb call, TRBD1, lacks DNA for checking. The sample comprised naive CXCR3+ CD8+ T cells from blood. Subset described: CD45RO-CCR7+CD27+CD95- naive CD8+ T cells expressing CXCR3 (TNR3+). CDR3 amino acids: CSATWSGAYEQYF.